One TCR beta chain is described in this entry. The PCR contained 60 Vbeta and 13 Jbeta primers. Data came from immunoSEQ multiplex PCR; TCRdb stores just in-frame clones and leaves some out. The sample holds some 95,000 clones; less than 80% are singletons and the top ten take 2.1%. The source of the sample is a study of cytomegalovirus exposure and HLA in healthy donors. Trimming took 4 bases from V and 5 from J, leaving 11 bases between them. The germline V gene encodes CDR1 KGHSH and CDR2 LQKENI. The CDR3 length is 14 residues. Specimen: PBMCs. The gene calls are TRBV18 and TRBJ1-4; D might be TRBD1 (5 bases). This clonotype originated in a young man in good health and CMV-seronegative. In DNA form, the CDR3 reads TGTGCCAGCTCACAGGGGCCTAAGAATGAAAAACTGTTTTTT. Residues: CASSQGPKNEKLFF.